The 28 T cell receptor beta chains presented below share a single source sample, sequenced in a study of T cell responses to AZD1222 COVID-19 vaccine. Repertoires were generated with immunoSEQ multiplex PCR, while TCRdb's copy carries only in-frame clones and drops some. The repertoire holds around 70,000 clones, with roughly 91% as singletons. Sample: peripheral blood, taken 28 days after the second dose of the MenACWY control vaccine. These receptors were collected from an adult who received the MenACWY meningococcal vaccine as a control.

The genes are TRBV6-2 or TRBV6-3 and TRBJ2-7, with D unresolved. Germline V CDR1 and CDR2: MNHEY, SVGEGT. V shed 2 bases and J shed 1 base, with 15 bases lying between them. The CDR3 covers 16 residues. The CDR3 nucleotides read TGTGCCAGCAGTTACCTGCACCCTACTGTGTCCTACGAGCAGTACTTC. It encodes CASSYLHPTVSYEQYF.

This chain joins TRBV7-6 and TRBJ2-7; a weak D match, TRBD1 (7 bases). CDR3 length: 17 residues. Per germline, CDR1 SGHVS and CDR2 FNYEAQ. The germline V and J ends were trimmed by 5 bases and 2 bases, with 22 bases remaining between them. The CDR3 coding sequence is TGTGCCAGCAGCCCTAGAGGCGGGACAGTAAGACCCTACGAGCAGTACTTC. It encodes CASSPRGGTVRPYEQYF.

The chain couples TRBV11-2 to TRBJ1-1; D not resolved. V was pared by 5 bases and J by 1 base, with 8 bases between. This CDR3 has 13 residues. Looked up from germline, CDR1 is SGHAT and CDR2 is FQNNGV. CDR3 protein: CASSPPGNTEAFF. Here the CDR3 DNA reads TGTGCCAGCAGCCCTCCGGGGAACACTGAAGCTTTCTTT.

The chain employs TRBV7-2 and TRBJ2-7, with TRBD1 matching over 11 bases. CDR3 length equals 18 residues. CDR1 and CDR2 from the germline V gene are SGHTA and FQGNSA. V was pared by 6 bases and J by 5 bases, with 18 bases of the junction left unmatched. The CDR3 nucleotides read TGTGCCAGCAGGATAGTGGGGACAGGGGGAAGGGCGAATGACGAGCAGTACTTC. Its translation: CASRIVGTGGRANDEQYF.

The chain employs TRBV7-2 and TRBJ2-3; D uncertain. Trimming stripped 2 bases from V and 2 bases from J, with 11 bases between. CDR1 and CDR2 (germline): SGHTA, FQGNSA. The CDR3 totals 15 residues. Written as DNA, the CDR3 is TGTGCCAGCAGCTTATCAGACCCTATCACAGATACGCAGTATTTT. Encoded protein: CASSLSDPITDTQYF. Variable domain in full (rest from reference TRBV7-2 and TRBJ2-3): GAGVSQSPSNKVTEKGKDVELRCDPISGHTALYWYRQSLGQGLEFLIYFQGNSAPDKSGLPSDRFSAERTGGSVSTLTIQRTQQEDSAVYLCASSLSDPITDTQYFGPGTRLTVL.

CDR3 sequence (DNA): TGTGCCAGCATTATGAACACTGAAGCTTTCTTT. This codes for CASIMNTEAFF. The chain combines TRBV2 with TRBJ1-1, with D unresolved. The CDR3 is 11 residues long. Germline assignment: CDR1 SNHLY and CDR2 FYNNEI. Trimming left V 7 bases short and J 0 bases short, with 3 bases between.

V gene TRBV6-5 combines with J gene TRBJ1-1; D not certain. Deletions cut 2 bases from V and 5 bases from J, with 9 bases between. Germline lookup yields CDR1 MNHEY and CDR2 SVGAGI. The CDR3 is made up of 13 amino acids. The CDR3: CASSYEGRTEAFF. The CDR3 DNA reads TGTGCCAGCAGTTACGAAGGGCGGACTGAAGCTTTCTTT.

This rearrangement joins TRBV28 to TRBJ1-5; 7 nucleotides match TRBD1. Looked up from germline, CDR1 is MDHEN and CDR2 is SYDVKM. Trimming cost V 4 bases and J 5 bases; bases outside gene matches: 5. The CDR3 length is 14 residues. CDR3 in amino acids: CASSSSQGDQPQHF. CDR3 sequence (DNA): TGTGCCAGCAGTTCATCGCAGGGGGATCAGCCCCAGCATTTT.

The V gene is TRBV7-3, the J gene TRBJ2-1; no reliable D call. The CDR3 loop spans 15 amino acids. Germline assignment: CDR1 SGHTA and CDR2 FQGTGA. The V gene lost 2 bases and the J gene lost 5 bases, with 13 bases spanning the gap. The CDR3 DNA sequence: TGTGCCAGCAGCTTAGGGCAGAAAGCTGACAATGAGCAGTTCTTC. Amino acid sequence: CASSLGQKADNEQFF.

The J gene is TRBJ1-4, the V gene TRBV7-2, with D maybe TRBD1 (5 bases). This CDR3 region has 17 residues. Trimming removed 5 bases at V and 7 bases at J, with 23 bases between. Germline lookup yields CDR1 SGHTA and CDR2 FQGNSA. CDR3 amino acids: CASSPTAPGPLVEKLFF. The CDR3 DNA follows: TGTGCCAGCAGCCCGACAGCCCCGGGGCCTCTAGTTGAAAAACTGTTTTTT. Together with reference TRBV7-2 and TRBJ1-4, the CDR3 gives the full variable domain: GAGVSQSPSNKVTEKGKDVELRCDPISGHTALYWYRQSLGQGLEFLIYFQGNSAPDKSGLPSDRFSAERTGGSVSTLTIQRTQQEDSAVYLCASSPTAPGPLVEKLFFGSGTQLSVL.

CDR3 in amino acids: CASSQELRGGTEAFF. The CDR3 bases are TGCGCCAGCAGCCAAGAACTCAGGGGAGGGACTGAAGCTTTCTTT. This chain connects TRBV4-3 to TRBJ1-1, with D possibly being TRBD1 (6 bases). The V gene lost 0 bases and the J gene lost 5 bases, with 13 bases spanning the gap. Looked up from germline, CDR1 is LGHNA and CDR2 is YSLEER. This CDR3 has 15 amino acids.

This clone was seen once. The gene calls are TRBV5-5 and TRBJ1-2; D call uncertain. The CDR3 sequence is 14 residues long. V was shortened by 7 bases and J by 6 bases, with 19 bases between the two germline ends. Germline V lookup: CDR1 SGHKS, CDR2 YYEKEE (reference sequence). CDR3: CASADDGLQNGYTF. As DNA, the CDR3 is TGTGCCAGCGCCGACGACGGCCTGCAAAATGGCTACACCTTC.

This CDR3 is CSASGTSGRTDTQYF. CDR3 DNA sequence: TGCAGTGCTAGTGGGACTAGCGGGCGCACAGATACGCAGTATTTT. The V gene is TRBV20-1, the J gene TRBJ2-3, with TRBD2 identical over 12 bases. V shed 3 bases, J shed 1 base, and the junction held 2 bases outside the gene matches. CDR3 length: 15 residues. Germline values: CDR1 DFQATT, CDR2 SNEGSKA (reference sequence).

This clone was seen a single time. This chain connects TRBV10-1 to TRBJ1-2; maybe TRBD1 (5 bases). The CDR3 consists of 14 residues. V shed 6 bases and J shed 10 bases, with 21 bases lying between them. Germline lookup yields CDR1 WNHNN and CDR2 SYGVQD (reference sequence). CDR3: CASRPPSVGENYTF. CDR3 nucleotide sequence: TGCGCCAGCAGACCTCCTTCGGTGGGGGAAAACTACACCTTC.

This clone was picked up one time. The chain couples TRBV6-6 to TRBJ1-2, with 7 bases identical to TRBD1. V trimming: 2 bases; J trimming: 2 bases; junction bases outside the gene matches: 2. The CDR3 has 14 amino acids. CDR1 and CDR2 (germline): MNHNY, SVGAGI (reference sequence). The CDR3 DNA is TGTGCCAGCAGTTACGCAGGGGGGAACTATGGCTACACCTTC. Translation: CASSYAGGNYGYTF.

V is TRBV10-3 and J is TRBJ2-7, with 11 nucleotides matching TRBD1. The V and J ends lost 6 bases and 5 bases, in that order; junction bases with no gene match: 6. In germline, CDR1 is ENHRY, CDR2 SYGVKD. There are 14 residues in the CDR3. DNA for the CDR3: TGTGCCATCAGGAGGGACAGGGGGTCCGACGAGCAGTACTTC. Its translation: CAIRRDRGSDEQYF.

The CDR3 coding sequence is TGTGCCAGCAGCTATGACAGGGGGGAGCAGTACTTC. This codes for CASSYDRGEQYF. V is TRBV6-2 or TRBV6-3 and J is TRBJ2-7; 9 nucleotides match TRBD1. V gave up 6 bases and J gave up 7 bases; unmatched junction bases: 4. CDR3 size: 12 residues. From germline, CDR1 is MNHEY and CDR2 SVGEGT.

This rearrangement joins TRBV6-2 or TRBV6-3 to TRBJ2-1; either TRBD1 or TRBD2 may fit D (5 bases each). CDR1 is MNHEY and CDR2 is SVGEGT in the germline V gene. V was trimmed by 5 bases and J by 10 bases, leaving 12 bases between them. This CDR3 comprises 12 residues. The CDR3 here is CASSPLGVEQFF. The CDR3 coding sequence is TGTGCCAGCAGTCCCCTGGGGGTGGAGCAGTTCTTC.

The chain carries TRBV19 and TRBJ1-2; D ambiguous. Trimming took off 2 bases at V and 3 bases at J, with 10 bases between the two ends. The CDR3 has 14 residues. Germline V lookup: CDR1 LNHDA, CDR2 SQIVND (reference sequence). CDR3 nucleotides: TGTGCCAGTAGTATAAGTGTACTCGACTATGGCTACACCTTC. Translation gives CASSISVLDYGYTF.

The chain carries TRBV6-6 and TRBJ1-3; D is unresolved. CDR1 is MNHNY, CDR2 SVGAGI, per germline (reference sequence). The CDR3 is 15 residues long. Trimming stripped 0 bases from V and 4 bases from J, with 10 bases between. CDR3: CASSYSASLGNTIYF. The CDR3 nucleotides are TGTGCCAGCAGTTACTCGGCGTCATTAGGAAACACCATATATTTT.

This clone was observed a single time. The V gene is TRBV9, the J gene TRBJ2-5, with D perhaps TRBD2 (5 bases). Germline V gives CDR1 SGDLS, CDR2 YYNGEE. V was shortened by 2 bases and J by 8 bases, with 22 bases between the two germline ends. CDR3 length: 16 amino acids. CDR3 amino acids: CASSVGPSTGEGTQYF. In nucleotides, the CDR3 is TGTGCCAGCAGCGTGGGCCCTAGCACGGGCGAAGGAACCCAGTACTTC.

The chain carries TRBV12-3 or TRBV12-4 and TRBJ1-2; maybe TRBD1 (5 bases). Trimming took off 5 bases at V and 4 bases at J, with 8 bases between the two ends. The CDR3 runs to 12 residues. In nucleotides, the CDR3 is TGTGCCAGCAGTACGGGACCCTATGGCTACACCTTC. This codes for CASSTGPYGYTF.

J is TRBJ2-4 and V is TRBV28; D is ambiguous. This CDR3 region has 15 residues. Trimming stripped 8 bases from V and 0 bases from J, with 14 bases between. Germline V gene data show CDR1 as MDHEN and CDR2 as SYDVKM. DNA for the CDR3: TGTGCCAGCTCGAGAAGGTTCCCAGCCAAAAACATTCAGTACTTC. It yields the protein CASSRRFPAKNIQYF.

The CDR3 here is CASSPGRGRDGYTF. CDR3 sequence (DNA): TGTGCCAGCAGCCCAGGCAGGGGGAGGGATGGCTACACCTTC. This chain uses TRBV28 with TRBJ1-2; 7 nucleotides align to TRBD1. Trimming cost V 6 bases and J 6 bases; bases outside gene matches: 10. The CDR3 has 14 residues. Germline CDR1 reads MDHEN; CDR2 reads SYDVKM.

V and J are TRBV7-2 and TRBJ2-7, with 8 bases that match TRBD2. The germline V gene encodes CDR1 SGHTA and CDR2 FQGNSA. The CDR3 totals 14 residues. After removal of 5 bases from V and 1 base from J, the junction contained 4 bases not matched to a gene. This CDR3 reads CASSLLAGSYEQYF. The CDR3 nucleotides are TGTGCCAGCAGCCTATTAGCGGGGTCCTACGAGCAGTACTTC. The whole variable domain, remainder taken from reference TRBV7-2 and TRBJ2-7, is GAGVSQSPSNKVTEKGKDVELRCDPISGHTALYWYRQSLGQGLEFLIYFQGNSAPDKSGLPSDRFSAERTGGSVSTLTIQRTQQEDSAVYLCASSLLAGSYEQYFGPGTRLTVT.

V gene TRBV7-2 combines with J gene TRBJ1-2; D perhaps matches TRBD1 (6 bases). The CDR3 contains 15 residues. Germline loops: CDR1 SGHTA, CDR2 FQGNSA. Trimming removed 5 bases from V and 8 bases from J, with 21 bases in between. The CDR3 bases are TGTGCCAGCAGCGCACAGATGACAGGCGCCAAAGGCTACACCTTC. Protein: CASSAQMTGAKGYTF. The complete variable domain, with remaining parts taken from reference TRBV7-2 and TRBJ1-2, reads GAGVSQSPSNKVTEKGKDVELRCDPISGHTALYWYRQSLGQGLEFLIYFQGNSAPDKSGLPSDRFSAERTGGSVSTLTIQRTQQEDSAVYLCASSAQMTGAKGYTFGSGTRLTVV.

This clone was observed once. This chain joins TRBV18 and TRBJ1-1; no clear D. This CDR3 is built from 12 residues. CDR1 and CDR2 from the germline V gene are KGHSH and LQKENI. Trimming took off 3 bases at V and 6 bases at J, with 8 bases between the two ends. The CDR3 loop reads CASSPLVSEAFF. DNA for the CDR3: TGTGCCAGCTCACCGCTTGTATCTGAAGCTTTCTTT.

The CDR3 coding sequence is TGTGCCAGCAGTAATAGCCCTAACACCGGGGAGCTGTTTTTT. Amino acids: CASSNSPNTGELFF. This rearrangement joins TRBV2 to TRBJ2-2; unclear D gene. This CDR3 comprises 14 residues. The germline V gene encodes CDR1 SNHLY and CDR2 FYNNEI. V was cut by 5 bases and J by 2 bases, with 9 bases left in between.